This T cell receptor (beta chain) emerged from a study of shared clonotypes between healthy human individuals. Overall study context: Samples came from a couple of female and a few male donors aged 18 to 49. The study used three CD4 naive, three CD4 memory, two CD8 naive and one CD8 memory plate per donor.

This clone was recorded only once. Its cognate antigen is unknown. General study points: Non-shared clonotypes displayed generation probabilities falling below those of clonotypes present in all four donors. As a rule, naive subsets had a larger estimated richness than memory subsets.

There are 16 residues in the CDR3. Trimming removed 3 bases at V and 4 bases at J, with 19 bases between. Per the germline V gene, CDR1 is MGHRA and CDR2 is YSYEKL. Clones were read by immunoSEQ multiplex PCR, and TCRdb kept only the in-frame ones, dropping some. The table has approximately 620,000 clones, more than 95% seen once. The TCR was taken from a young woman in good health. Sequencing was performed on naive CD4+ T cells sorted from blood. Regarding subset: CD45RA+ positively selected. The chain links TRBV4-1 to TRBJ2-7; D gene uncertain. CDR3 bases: TGCGCCAGCAGCCACGGTCACCCGAACCTCAGATACGAGCAGTACTTC. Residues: CASSHGHPNLRYEQYF.